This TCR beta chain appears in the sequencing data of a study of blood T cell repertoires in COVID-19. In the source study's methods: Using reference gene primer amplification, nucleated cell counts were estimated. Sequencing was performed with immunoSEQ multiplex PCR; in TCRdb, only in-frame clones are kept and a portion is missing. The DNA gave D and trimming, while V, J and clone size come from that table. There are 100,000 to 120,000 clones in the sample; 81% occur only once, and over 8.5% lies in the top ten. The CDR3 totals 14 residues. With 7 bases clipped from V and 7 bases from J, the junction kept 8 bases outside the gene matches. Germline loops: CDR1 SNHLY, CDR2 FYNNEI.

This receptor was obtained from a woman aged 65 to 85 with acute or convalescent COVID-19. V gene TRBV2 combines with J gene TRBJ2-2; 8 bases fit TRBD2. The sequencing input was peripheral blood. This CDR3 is CASIQGLAGGELFF. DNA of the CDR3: TGTGCCAGCATCCAAGGACTAGCTGGCGGGGAGCTGTTTTTT. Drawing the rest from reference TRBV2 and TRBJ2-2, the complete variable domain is EPEVTQTPSHQVTQMGQEVILRCVPISNHLYFYWYRQILGQKVEFLVSFYNNEISEKSEIFDDQFSVERPDGSNFTLKIRSTKLEDSAMYFCASIQGLAGGELFFGEGSRLTVL.